This TCR beta chain was captured by sequencing in a study of T cell changes during pregnancy in multiple sclerosis. Libraries were prepared by immunoSEQ multiplex PCR; TCRdb keeps only in-frame clonotypes and omits some of them. The repertoire includes approximately 100,000 clones, approximately 92% of them detected once, and around 3.1% sits in the top ten. The J segment lost 4 bases and the V segment lost 5 bases, leaving 11 bases of the junction unmatched. Germline V CDR1 and CDR2: MNHEY, SVGAGI. The CDR3 contains 15 residues. Sequencing used peripheral blood, obtained in the second trimester of pregnancy. The TCR was taken from a female donor with multiple sclerosis, enrolled in a pregnancy study. The chain joins TRBV6-5 to TRBJ2-7, with TRBD2 matching 7 bases. The CDR3 loop reads CASSPLFGEGYEQYF. In nucleotides, the CDR3 is TGTGCCAGCAGTCCCCTCTTTGGGGAGGGGTACGAGCAGTACTTC.